The clone carrying this TCR beta chain was observed at least ten times. These data originate in a study of T cell repertoires in cytomegalovirus infection. Germline V gene lookup returns CDR1 SGHTA and CDR2 FQGNSA. Trimming cost V 1 base and J 7 bases; bases outside gene matches: 5. This CDR3 comprises 15 residues. One entry per CDR3 protein results from TCRdb running MiXCR on the reads. This sample carries hundreds of thousands of distinct CDR3 sequences, 15% to 20% of them seen once, and the ten largest clones take more than 10%. Material for sequencing was PBMCs. The clonotype originates from a human donor in good health (CMV status not recorded). Some clones in this sample may be carry-over from other donors' samples. The chain uses TRBV7-2 and TRBJ1-5; 9 bases line up with TRBD1. As DNA, the CDR3 is TGTGCCAGCAGCTTAGACAGGGGGCAGGGACAGCCCCAGCATTTT. Translated, it gives CASSLDRGQGQPQHF. Variable domain in full (rest from reference TRBV7-2 and TRBJ1-5): GAGVSQSPSNKVTEKGKDVELRCDPISGHTALYWYRQSLGQGLEFLIYFQGNSAPDKSGLPSDRFSAERTGGSVSTLTIQRTQQEDSAVYLCASSLDRGQGQPQHFGDGTRLSIL.